The 19 T cell receptor beta chains listed next were all sequenced from one sample in a study of blood T cell repertoires in COVID-19. Using immunoSEQ multiplex PCR, the repertoire was profiled, and TCRdb retains in-frame clones only, with some absent. Among roughly 200,000 clones listed, 80% to 90% were seen once. Specimen: peripheral blood. All receptors come from a man between 18 and 35 years old with active or convalescent COVID-19.

The genes are TRBV2 and TRBJ1-2; 7 bases are shared with TRBD1. The germline CDR1 and CDR2 sequences are SNHLY and FYNNEI. V trimming: 1 base; J trimming: 4 bases; junction bases outside the gene matches: 18. The length of the CDR3 is 19 residues. The CDR3 DNA sequence: TGTGCCAGCAGTGAAGGAGGGGTAGGGGGCGCCGGACGAATCTATGGCTACACCTTC. It encodes CASSEGGVGGAGRIYGYTF.

This chain uses TRBV2 with TRBJ1-5; a weak D match, TRBD1 (6 bases). The V gene's germline CDR1 is SNHLY and CDR2 FYNNEI. With 6 bases removed from V and 0 bases from J, the gap between germline ends came to 12 bases. The CDR3 has 15 amino acids. CDR3 residues: CASRETGSSNQPQHF. CDR3 bases: TGTGCCAGCAGGGAGACAGGTAGTAGCAATCAGCCCCAGCATTTT.

This rearrangement joins TRBV5-1 to TRBJ1-5; TRBD1 is a possible D gene (6 bases). The CDR3 contains 13 residues. Trimming removed 4 bases from V and 3 bases from J, with 8 bases in between. Germline V CDR1 and CDR2: SGHRS, YFSETQ. DNA for the CDR3: TGCGCCAGCAGCCGGGACAACAATCAGCCCCAGCATTTT. This sequence encodes CASSRDNNQPQHF.

The rearrangement links TRBV7-2 to TRBJ1-1, with TRBD1 as a possible D gene (5 bases). V lost 2 bases, J lost 6 bases, and 13 bases lay in between. The length of the CDR3 is 14 residues. Germline assignment: CDR1 SGHTA and CDR2 FQGNSA. DNA of the CDR3: TGTGCCAGCAGCTTACAGGGTCCATTAGCTGAAGCTTTCTTT. Translating gives CASSLQGPLAEAFF.

The chain is built from TRBV5-1 and TRBJ1-4; perhaps TRBD1 as D (6 bases). Trimming cost V 0 bases and J 3 bases, with 6 bases left between them. The germline gives CDR1 SGHRS, CDR2 YFSETQ. This CDR3 contains 14 residues. In DNA form, the CDR3 reads TGCGCCAGCAGCTTGGAGGGGGCTAATGAAAAACTGTTTTTT. Its protein is CASSLEGANEKLFF.

V is TRBV11-2 and J is TRBJ2-2, with a weak D call TRBD2 (6 bases). V lost 6 bases to trimming and J lost 4 bases, with 18 bases between them. This CDR3 is built from 16 residues. CDR1 and CDR2 (germline): SGHAT, FQNNGV. CDR3 loop: CASRNLGGIITGELFF. In DNA, the CDR3 is TGTGCCAGCAGAAACTTAGGCGGGATTATCACCGGGGAGCTGTTTTTT.

The rearrangement joins TRBV6-5 to TRBJ1-1; unclear D gene. V shed 6 bases and J shed 3 bases, with 14 bases lying between them. This CDR3 spans 14 amino acids. CDR1 MNHEY and CDR2 SVGAGI come from the germline V gene. DNA of the CDR3: TGTGCCAGCAGGCGACCCGCAGGCCACACTGAAGCTTTCTTT. Translation: CASRRPAGHTEAFF.

The rearrangement uses TRBV7-3 and TRBJ2-2; 7 nucleotides match TRBD2. CDR1 and CDR2 (germline): SGHTA, FQGTGA. V gave up 1 base and J gave up 0 bases; unmatched junction bases: 2. The CDR3 extends over 16 amino acids. Here the CDR3 reads CASSLMGGSNTGELFF. Written as DNA, the CDR3 is TGTGCCAGCAGCTTAATGGGAGGGTCGAACACCGGGGAGCTGTTTTTT.

V gene TRBV19 combines with J gene TRBJ2-1; 8 nucleotides match TRBD1. CDR3 size: 12 residues. CDR1 and CDR2 from the germline V gene are LNHDA and SQIVND (reference sequence). Trimming removed 4 bases from V and 13 bases from J; junction bases left unmatched: 6. CDR3 residues: CASSTQTGAQFF. The DNA for the CDR3 is TGTGCCAGTAGTACCCAGACAGGGGCACAGTTCTTC. Based on the CDR3 plus reference TRBV19 and TRBJ2-1, the full variable domain is DGGITQSPKYLFRKEGQNVTLSCEQNLNHDAMYWYRQDPGQGLRLIYYSQIVNDFQKGDIAEGYSVSREKKESFPLTVTSAQKNPTAFYLCASSTQTGAQFFGPGTRLTVL.

This clone was seen once. The gene calls are TRBV27 and TRBJ2-7; 10 nucleotides match TRBD1. Germline values: CDR1 MNHEY, CDR2 SMNVEV (reference sequence). Trimming at V came to 4 bases and at J to 2 bases, leaving 2 bases not matched to a gene. The CDR3 totals 14 residues. CDR3 bases: TGTGCCAGCAGTTACGGACAGGGGGCCTACGAGCAGTACTTC. Residues: CASSYGQGAYEQYF.

The chain employs TRBV3-1 (or the pseudogene TRBV3-2) and TRBJ2-1; the match to TRBD2 covers 8 bases. The length of the CDR3 is 15 residues. Germline V CDR1 and CDR2: LGHDT, YNNKEL (reference sequence). Trimming took 8 bases from V and 4 from J; bases not matched to a gene: 10. This CDR3 reads CASRGSGSVYNEQFF. CDR3 bases: TGTGCCAGCCGTGGGAGCGGGAGTGTATACAATGAGCAGTTCTTC.

This chain uses TRBV4-3 with TRBJ1-4; possible D gene TRBD1, 6 bases. This CDR3 has 17 amino acids. The germline gives CDR1 LGHNA, CDR2 YSLEER. V gave up 0 bases and J gave up 2 bases, with 13 bases separating them. The CDR3 DNA reads as TGCGCCAGCAGCCAAGATATCGGGCAGGGGACTAATGAAAAACTGTTTTTT. Translated, it gives CASSQDIGQGTNEKLFF.

A note on this clone: This sample includes further DNA sequences coding for the same CDR3. This chain links TRBV19 with TRBJ1-2, with D possibly being TRBD1 (5 bases). Trimming removed 3 bases from V and 4 bases from J, with 9 bases in between. Germline V CDR1 and CDR2: LNHDA, SQIVND (reference sequence). The CDR3 is 13 amino acids. This CDR3 reads CASSISGGYGYTF. The DNA for the CDR3 is TGTGCCAGTAGTATCTCCGGGGGCTATGGCTACACCTTC.

The chain uses TRBV19 and TRBJ2-3; 11 positions match TRBD1. With 1 base clipped from V and 6 bases from J, the junction kept 9 bases outside the gene matches. Germline values: CDR1 LNHDA, CDR2 SQIVND (reference sequence). This CDR3 region has 17 residues. The CDR3 loop reads CASSIAGQGAGMDTQYF. The CDR3 DNA is TGTGCCAGTAGTATAGCCGGACAGGGGGCAGGTATGGATACGCAGTATTTT.

The chain carries TRBV28 and TRBJ2-1; 8 nucleotides line up with TRBD2. Germline CDR1 and CDR2: MDHEN and SYDVKM. The V segment lost 5 bases and the J segment 0 bases; nucleotides outside the gene matches: 6. The CDR3 consists of 16 residues. As DNA, the CDR3 is TGTGCCAGCAGTCAAGGCGGGAGGAGCTCCTACAATGAGCAGTTCTTC. It is translated as CASSQGGRSSYNEQFF. The full variable domain, rest sourced from reference TRBV28 and TRBJ2-1, is DVKVTQSSRYLVKRTGEKVFLECVQDMDHENMFWYRQDPGLGLRLIYFSYDVKMKEKGDIPEGYSVSREKKERFSLILESASTNQTSMYLCASSQGGRSSYNEQFFGPGTRLTVL.

V gene TRBV18 combines with J gene TRBJ2-3; 11 nucleotides align to TRBD2. Germline V gene data show CDR1 as KGHSH and CDR2 as LQKENI. V lost 6 bases to trimming and J lost 5 bases; unmatched junction nucleotides: 7. The CDR3 extends over 15 amino acids. This CDR3 is CASSLAGGHQDTQYF. CDR3 bases: TGTGCCAGCTCGCTAGCGGGAGGTCACCAAGATACGCAGTATTTT.

The genes are TRBV4-2 and TRBJ2-1; 12 bases are shared with TRBD2. The trim removed 1 base at V and 7 bases at J, leaving 20 bases unmatched. The CDR3 is 21 amino acids. Germline V gene lookup returns CDR1 LGHNA and CDR2 YNFKEQ. This CDR3 reads CASSQVLAGGNAKGRTNEQFF. The CDR3 DNA is TGTGCCAGCAGCCAAGTTCTAGCGGGAGGGAACGCAAAGGGCCGGACTAATGAGCAGTTCTTC.

V and J are TRBV5-3 and TRBJ2-5; 11 bases map to TRBD2. TRBV5-3 is assigned to the ORF class and has an uncertain function. This CDR3 spans 16 amino acids. V lost 7 bases to trimming and J lost 2 bases; unmatched junction nucleotides: 10. DNA of the CDR3: TGTGCCAGACCCTATGGGGGACTAGCGGAACAAGAGACCCAGTACTTC. It yields the protein CARPYGGLAEQETQYF.

This clone has a single count. The V call is TRBV9, the J call TRBJ2-5; 8 positions match TRBD2. The CDR3 sequence is 16 residues long. V lost 3 bases, J lost 3 bases, and 10 bases stayed unmatched. Germline CDR1 is SGDLS and CDR2 is YYNGEE. The CDR3 region is CASSEARGGHKETQYF. In DNA, the CDR3 is TGTGCCAGCAGCGAGGCACGGGGGGGACACAAAGAGACCCAGTACTTC.